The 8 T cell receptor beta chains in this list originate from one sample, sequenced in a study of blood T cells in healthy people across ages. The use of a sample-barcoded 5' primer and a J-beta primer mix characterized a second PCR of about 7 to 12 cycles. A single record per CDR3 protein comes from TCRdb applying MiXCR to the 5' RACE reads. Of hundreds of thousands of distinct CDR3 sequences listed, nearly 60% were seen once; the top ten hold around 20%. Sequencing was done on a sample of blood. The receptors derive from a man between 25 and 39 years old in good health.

The CDR3 loop reads CASSQADRMNTEAFF. The CDR3 DNA reads as TGCGCCAGCAGCCAAGCTGACCGCATGAACACTGAAGCTTTCTTT. This rearrangement joins TRBV4-1 to TRBJ1-1; D unresolved. CDR1 is MGHRA and CDR2 is YSYEKL in the germline V gene. This CDR3 is built from 15 residues. V shed 1 base and J shed 0 bases, with 9 bases lying between them.

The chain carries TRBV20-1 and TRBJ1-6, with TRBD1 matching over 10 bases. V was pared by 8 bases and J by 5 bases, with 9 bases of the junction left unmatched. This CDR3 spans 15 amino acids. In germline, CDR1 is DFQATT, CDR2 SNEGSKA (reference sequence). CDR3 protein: CSPGQDRGDNSPLHF. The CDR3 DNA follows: TGCAGTCCAGGCCAGGACAGGGGGGATAATTCACCCCTCCACTTT.

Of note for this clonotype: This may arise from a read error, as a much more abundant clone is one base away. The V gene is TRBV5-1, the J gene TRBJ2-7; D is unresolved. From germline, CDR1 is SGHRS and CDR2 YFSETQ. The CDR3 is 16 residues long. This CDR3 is CASSRSTRDYSDEQYF. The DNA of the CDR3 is TGCGCCAGCAGCCGGAGTACGAGAGATTACTCCGACGAGCAGTACTTC.

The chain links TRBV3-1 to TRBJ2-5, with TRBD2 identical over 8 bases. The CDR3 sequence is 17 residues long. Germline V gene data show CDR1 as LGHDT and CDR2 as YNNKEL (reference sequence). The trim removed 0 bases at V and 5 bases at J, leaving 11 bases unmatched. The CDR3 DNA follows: TGTGCCAGCAGCCAAGAATGGGACGGGGGGGCCCGGGAGACCCAGTACTTC. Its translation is CASSQEWDGGARETQYF.

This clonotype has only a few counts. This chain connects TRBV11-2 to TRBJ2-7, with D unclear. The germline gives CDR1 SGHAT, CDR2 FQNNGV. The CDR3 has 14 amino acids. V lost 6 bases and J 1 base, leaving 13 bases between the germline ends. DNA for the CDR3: TGTGCCAGCAGTTATAGCCACATTTCCTACGAGCAGTACTTC. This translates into CASSYSHISYEQYF.

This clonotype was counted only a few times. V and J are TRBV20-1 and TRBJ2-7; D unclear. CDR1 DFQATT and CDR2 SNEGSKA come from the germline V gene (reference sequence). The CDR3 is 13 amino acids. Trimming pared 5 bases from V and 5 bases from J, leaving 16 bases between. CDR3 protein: CSAHPGVRNEQYF. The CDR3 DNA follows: TGCAGTGCTCATCCAGGAGTTCGCAACGAGCAGTACTTC.

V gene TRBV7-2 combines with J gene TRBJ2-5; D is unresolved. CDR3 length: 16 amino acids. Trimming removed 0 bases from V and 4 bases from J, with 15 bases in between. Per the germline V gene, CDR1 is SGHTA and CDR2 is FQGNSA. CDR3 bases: TGTGCCAGCAGCTTAGCGGAGCGAAACTCTGGAGAGACCCAGTACTTC. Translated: CASSLAERNSGETQYF.

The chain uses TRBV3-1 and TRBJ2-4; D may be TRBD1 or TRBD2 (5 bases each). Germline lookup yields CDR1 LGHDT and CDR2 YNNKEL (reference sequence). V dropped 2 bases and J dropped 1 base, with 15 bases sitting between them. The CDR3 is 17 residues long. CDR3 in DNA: TGTGCCAGCAGCCAAAGGGGAGCCCCTGGGGCCAAAAACATTCAGTACTTC. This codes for CASSQRGAPGAKNIQYF.